The rows below give T cell receptor beta chains drawn from one sample of a study of somatic mutations in cytotoxic T cells in rheumatoid arthritis. Measured with immunoSEQ multiplex PCR; TCRdb has only the in-frame clones, and not every one. The sample consists of 5,500 to 9,000 clones, about three fifths of them appearing once. Sequencing was done on a sample of CD8+ T cells sorted from blood. These receptors were taken from a woman between 40 and 55 years old in good health. Each CDR3 is given with its conserved first and last residue. D genes are given only for firm matches. Not all rows give a size; the values are once, few, many and, for expanded clones, a class.

j_call,v_call,cdr3_length,clone_size,d_call,cdr3_aa,cdr3_nt
TRBJ2-7,TRBV7-8,14,medium-sized,NA,CASSLGRLVPEQYF,TGTGCCAGCAGCTTAGGCCGACTCGTCCCCGAGCAGTACTTC
TRBJ2-7,TRBV7-8,11,NA,NA,CASSLGLEQYF,TGTGCCAGCAGCTTAGGGCTCGAGCAGTACTTC
TRBJ2-2,TRBV5-5,15,NA,TRBD2,CASSLAGGNTGELFF,TGTGCCAGCAGCTTAGCGGGAGGGAACACCGGGGAGCTGTTTTTT
TRBJ1-5,TRBV4-1,15,NA,NA,CASSQEGGVNQPQHF,TGCGCCAGCAGCCAAGAGGGAGGGGTCAATCAGCCCCAGCATTTT
TRBJ2-1,TRBV7-8,13,NA,TRBD2,CASSSRTSGSSLF,TGTGCCAGCAGCTCTCGGACTAGCGGGAGTTCGCTCTTC
TRBJ1-1,TRBV7-9,16,NA,TRBD1,CASSSRDRGMNTEAFF,TGTGCCAGCAGCTCCCGCGACAGGGGGATGAACACTGAAGCTTTCTTT
TRBJ2-1,TRBV7-2,15,few,NA,CATDRWESSYNEQFF,TGTGCCACCGACCGCTGGGAGAGCTCCTACAATGAGCAGTTCTTC
TRBJ2-7,TRBV29-1,14,NA,NA,CSVEDSEGAYEQYF,TGCAGCGTTGAAGATTCGGAGGGGGCCTACGAGCAGTACTTC
TRBJ1-1,TRBV28,13,few,NA,CASSLVGNTEAFF,TGTGCCAGCAGTCTAGTCGGGAACACTGAAGCTTTCTTT
TRBJ2-7,TRBV21-1,14,NA,NA,CASSKGGQYYEQYF,TGTGCCAGCAGCAAAGGGGGACAGTACTACGAGCAGTACTTC
TRBJ2-7,TRBV5-1,12,few,NA,CASHSEDYEQYF,TGCGCCAGCCACTCGGAAGACTACGAGCAGTACTTC
TRBJ1-2,TRBV28,13,NA,NA,CASSFSEAAGYTF,TGTGCCAGCAGTTTCAGTGAGGCGGCTGGCTACACCTTC
TRBJ2-3,TRBV27,15,NA,NA,CASTAGASLTDTQYF,TGTGCCAGCACCGCGGGGGCCAGTCTCACAGATACGCAGTATTTT
TRBJ2-6,TRBV7-6,14,medium-sized,NA,CASSSTAGANVLTF,TGTGCCAGCAGCAGTACAGCTGGGGCCAACGTCCTGACTTTC
TRBJ2-1,TRBV28,15,NA,TRBD2,CASTLIAGGNNEQFF,TGTGCCAGCACCCTGATAGCGGGAGGTAACAATGAGCAGTTCTTC
TRBJ1-4,TRBV10-3,11,NA,NA,CASQHGEKLFF,TGTGCCAGTCAGCACGGTGAAAAACTGTTTTTT
TRBJ2-7,TRBV5-5,14,NA,NA,CASSLELVADEQYF,TGTGCCAGCAGCTTGGAACTAGTAGCCGACGAGCAGTACTTC
TRBJ2-1,TRBV13,13,NA,NA,CASRGGVLNEQFF,TGTGCCAGCAGAGGGGGGGTACTGAATGAGCAGTTCTTC
TRBJ2-2,TRBV27,13,NA,NA,CASSLSDGGELFF,TGTGCCAGCAGTTTATCGGACGGGGGGGAGCTGTTTTTT
TRBJ2-7,TRBV4-2,17,NA,NA,CASSQEFYLDVSDEQYF,TGTGCCAGCAGCCAAGAGTTCTACCTCGACGTCTCGGACGAGCAGTACTTC
TRBJ2-1,TRBV10-2,12,NA,NA,CASSVKGSEQFF,TGCGCCAGCAGTGTTAAGGGCAGTGAGCAGTTCTTC
TRBJ2-1,TRBV7-8,17,once,TRBD2,CASSTLAGVTTYNEQFF,TGTGCCAGCAGTACCCTAGCGGGAGTGACTACCTACAATGAGCAGTTCTTC
TRBJ2-1,TRBV4-2,13,NA,NA,CASSPTEFNEQFF,TGTGCCAGCAGCCCGACAGAGTTCAATGAGCAGTTCTTC
TRBJ1-5,TRBV28,15,large,NA,CASTFEGYSNQPQHF,TGTGCCAGCACCTTCGAGGGTTATAGCAATCAGCCCCAGCATTTT
TRBJ2-1,TRBV29-1,12,NA,TRBD2,CSGLASGNEQFF,TGCAGCGGTCTGGCTAGCGGCAATGAGCAGTTCTTC
TRBJ1-1,TRBV19,13,few,NA,CATAAWGYTEAFF,TGTGCCACAGCAGCCTGGGGCTACACTGAAGCTTTCTTT
TRBJ2-2,TRBV7-9,14,NA,NA,CASSLRTTTGELFF,TGTGCCAGCAGCTTAAGGACAACCACCGGGGAGCTGTTTTTT
TRBJ1-2,TRBV20-1,11,NA,NA,CSAQSEGGYTF,TGCAGTGCTCAGTCCGAGGGAGGCTACACCTTC
TRBJ1-1,TRBV9,14,NA,NA,CASSVGSHYTEAFF,TGTGCCAGCAGCGTAGGAAGCCACTACACTGAAGCTTTCTTT
TRBJ2-7,TRBV6-1,11,NA,NA,CASSGGYEQYF,TGTGCCAGCAGTGGGGGCTACGAGCAGTACTTC
TRBJ1-6,TRBV7-9,15,medium-sized,NA,CASSLDKGTGSPLHF,TGTGCCAGCAGCTTAGATAAAGGGACGGGTTCACCCCTCCACTTT
TRBJ2-7,TRBV6-5,15,NA,TRBD1,CASSYGDRSSYEQYF,TGTGCCAGCAGTTACGGGGACAGGAGCTCCTACGAGCAGTACTTC
TRBJ2-4,TRBV7-9,15,NA,TRBD1,CASSLPPTGGHIQYF,TGTGCCAGCAGCCTCCCCCCTACAGGGGGACACATTCAGTACTTC
TRBJ2-3,TRBV7-9,16,NA,TRBD2,CASSGELAGGADTQYF,TGTGCCAGCAGCGGAGAACTAGCGGGAGGGGCAGATACGCAGTATTTT
TRBJ2-2,TRBV5-5,17,NA,NA,CASSLFIGTGNTGELFF,TGTGCCAGCAGCTTATTTATCGGGACTGGGAACACCGGGGAGCTGTTTTTT
TRBJ1-1,TRBV6-1,14,NA,NA,CASSFDNLNTEAFF,TGTGCCAGCAGTTTCGACAACCTGAACACTGAAGCTTTCTTT
TRBJ1-1,TRBV29-1,10,NA,NA,CSVGGTEAFF,TGCAGCGTTGGCGGGACAGAAGCTTTCTTT
TRBJ2-3,TRBV6-5,16,NA,TRBD1,CASSYLGQGVTDTQYF,TGTGCCAGCAGTTATCTGGGACAGGGGGTTACAGATACGCAGTATTTT
TRBJ2-7,TRBV4-1,15,NA,NA,CASSQDVRDLYEQYF,TGCGCCAGCAGCCAAGATGTGCGGGACCTCTACGAGCAGTACTTC
TRBJ2-1,TRBV7-2,15,NA,TRBD2,CASSFTSGRVYEQFF,TGTGCCAGCAGCTTTACTAGCGGGAGAGTCTATGAGCAGTTCTTC
TRBJ2-7,TRBV5-1,14,few,TRBD2,CASSATSGSNEQYF,TGCGCCAGCAGCGCGACTAGCGGGAGTAACGAGCAGTACTTC
TRBJ2-1,TRBV7-2,17,NA,NA,CASSDDRGGWSYNEQFF,TGTGCCAGCAGCGACGACCGAGGGGGGTGGTCCTACAATGAGCAGTTCTTC
TRBJ2-7,TRBV27,13,medium-sized,NA,CASSPQGSYEQYF,TGTGCCAGCAGTCCCCAGGGGTCCTACGAGCAGTACTTC
TRBJ1-2,TRBV4-1,17,NA,NA,CASSQGRVERTNYGYTF,TGCGCCAGCAGCCAAGGAAGGGTGGAACGAACTAACTATGGCTACACCTTC
TRBJ2-2,TRBV7-6,16,few,NA,CASSSTRLKDTGELFF,TGTGCCAGCAGCTCTACGCGTCTAAAAGACACCGGGGAGCTGTTTTTT
TRBJ2-1,TRBV7-9,15,few,NA,CASAEGATPVNEQFF,TGTGCCAGCGCAGAGGGCGCCACCCCCGTCAATGAGCAGTTCTTC
TRBJ2-5,TRBV28,14,few,TRBD2,CASSYLRGLETQYF,TGTGCCAGCAGTTATTTGCGGGGGTTAGAGACCCAGTACTTC
TRBJ2-7,TRBV11-3,17,NA,NA,CASSLDTLREFPYEQYF,TGTGCCAGCAGCTTAGATACCTTACGGGAATTTCCCTACGAGCAGTACTTC
TRBJ2-5,TRBV7-6,12,NA,NA,CASSGDQETQYF,TGTGCCAGCAGCGGAGACCAAGAGACCCAGTACTTC
TRBJ2-3,TRBV27,15,NA,NA,CASSSTTPSTDTQYF,TGTGCCAGCAGTTCGACTACGCCTAGCACAGATACGCAGTATTTT
TRBJ1-1,TRBV2,12,few,NA,CASVLGNTEAFF,TGTGCCAGCGTATTGGGCAACACTGAAGCTTTCTTT
TRBJ2-5,TRBV28,12,NA,NA,CASTPGDQTQYF,TGTGCCAGCACCCCGGGGGACCAGACCCAGTACTTC